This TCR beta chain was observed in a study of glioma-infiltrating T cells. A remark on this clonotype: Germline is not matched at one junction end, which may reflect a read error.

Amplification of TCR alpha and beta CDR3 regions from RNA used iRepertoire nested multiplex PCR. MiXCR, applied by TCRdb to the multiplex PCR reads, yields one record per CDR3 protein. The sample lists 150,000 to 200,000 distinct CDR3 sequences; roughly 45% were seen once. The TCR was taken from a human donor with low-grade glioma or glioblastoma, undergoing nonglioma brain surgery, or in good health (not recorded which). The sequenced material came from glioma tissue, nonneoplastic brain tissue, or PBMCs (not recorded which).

The CDR3 sequence is CASRGLAGAYNEQLF. The CDR3, as DNA: TGTGCAAGCAGAGGACTAGCGGGAGCCTACAATGAGCAGTTGTTC. V and J are TRBV2 and TRBJ2-1; 13 nucleotides agree with TRBD2. Germline V gene sequence: CDR1 SNHLY, CDR2 FYNNEI. This CDR3 contains 15 residues.